A selection of T cell receptor beta chains follows, all from one sample in a study of T cell responses to AZD1222 COVID-19 vaccine. Libraries were prepared by immunoSEQ multiplex PCR; TCRdb keeps only in-frame clonotypes and omits some of them. The repertoire includes 100,000 or so clones, about 86% of them detected once, and about 3.5% sits in the top ten. Here the sequenced sample was peripheral blood, taken on day 0 of AZD1222 vaccination. The source of these receptors is an adult in good health. The CDR3 runs from the conserved cysteine through the conserved F or W. The D gene is left open where the match is weak. Part of the rows lack a size; the others show once, few, many or a class for expanded clones.

D gene	clone size	V gene	J gene	CDR3 protein	CDR3 DNA
TRBD1	once	TRBV7-8	TRBJ2-2	CASSFYYVPLRGSNTGELFF	TGTGCCAGCAGCTTCTACTACGTACCTCTCAGGGGGTCGAACACCGGGGAGCTGTTTTTT
TRBD1	-	TRBV5-6	TRBJ1-5	CASSLGDRVQPQHF	TGTGCCAGCAGCTTGGGTGACAGGGTACAGCCCCAGCATTTT
-	-	TRBV5-5	TRBJ1-5	CASSLGGLINQPQHF	TGTGCCAGCAGCTTGGGGGGGCTGATCAATCAGCCCCAGCATTTT
TRBD1	-	TRBV7-2	TRBJ1-3	CASSRDSRGGNTIYF	TGTGCCAGCAGCAGGGACAGCAGAGGTGGAAACACCATATATTTT
-	-	TRBV2	TRBJ1-2	CASSEWGYGYTF	TGTGCCAGCAGTGAATGGGGTTATGGCTACACCTTC
-	-	TRBV6-5	TRBJ1-3	CASSYVQLGGNTIYF	TGTGCCAGCAGTTACGTTCAACTAGGGGGAAACACCATATATTTT
-	-	TRBV11-3	TRBJ2-1	CASSLGTDNEQFF	TGTGCCAGCAGCTTAGGGACAGACAATGAGCAGTTCTTC
-	-	TRBV28	TRBJ1-4	CASRGGGATNEKLFF	TGTGCCAGCAGAGGGGGTGGCGCAACTAATGAAAAACTGTTTTTT
TRBD1	-	TRBV28	TRBJ1-2	CASSEVGTEVHGYTF	TGTGCCAGCAGTGAAGTCGGGACAGAAGTCCATGGCTACACCTTC
-	-	TRBV7-2	TRBJ2-5	CASSLVGSSGQETQYF	TGTGCCAGCAGCTTAGTAGGCTCCAGCGGGCAAGAGACCCAGTACTTC
TRBD2	-	TRBV7-8	TRBJ2-7	CASSSSGTSGVFEQYF	TGTGCCAGCAGCTCGTCCGGGACTAGCGGGGTTTTCGAGCAGTACTTC
TRBD2	-	TRBV5-1	TRBJ2-2	CASSLAGGPGTGELFF	TGCGCCAGCAGCTTGGCGGGGGGGCCCGGCACCGGGGAGCTGTTTTTT
TRBD1	-	TRBV9	TRBJ2-2	CASSGRQGSYTGELFF	TGTGCCAGCAGCGGAAGACAGGGTTCGTACACCGGGGAGCTGTTTTTT
-	-	TRBV7-6	TRBJ2-3	CASSSGLRKYF	TGTGCCAGCAGCTCGGGACTTAGGAAGTATTTT
TRBD2	-	TRBV9	TRBJ2-7	CASSAASGFTEQYF	TGTGCCAGCAGCGCGGCTAGCGGATTTACCGAGCAGTACTTC
-	-	TRBV6-5	TRBJ2-3	CASSPFRGDTQYF	TGTGCCAGCAGCCCCTTCCGCGGAGATACGCAGTATTTT
-	-	TRBV3-1/TRBV3-2	TRBJ2-5	CASSAGTSEIGTQYF	TGTGCCAGCAGCGCCGGAACCTCCGAGATAGGGACCCAGTACTTC
-	-	TRBV7-8	TRBJ2-7	CASSLFLGLEGTYEQYF	TGTGCCAGCAGCTTATTCCTCGGACTGGAGGGGACCTACGAGCAGTACTTC
-	-	TRBV30	TRBJ1-5	CAWSKGGSNQPQHF	TGTGCCTGGAGTAAGGGGGGAAGCAATCAGCCCCAGCATTTT
-	-	TRBV7-8	TRBJ2-1	CAVGQRTSVRQFF	TGTGCGGTAGGGCAACGGACCTCGGTCCGGCAGTTCTTC
-	-	TRBV9	TRBJ1-1	CASSVAAGSTEAFF	TGTGCCAGCAGCGTAGCGGCAGGGAGTACTGAAGCTTTCTTT
TRBD1	-	TRBV6-5	TRBJ1-5	CASQTDRGAGQPQHF	TGTGCCAGCCAGACTGACAGGGGAGCGGGTCAGCCCCAGCATTTT
-	few	TRBV24-1	TRBJ1-1	CATRSSVGNTEAFF	TGTGCCACCAGATCAAGCGTCGGAAACACTGAAGCTTTCTTT
-	-	TRBV2	TRBJ1-2	CASSAGGAGYTF	TGTGCCAGCAGTGCGGGCGGGGCTGGCTACACCTTC
-	-	TRBV7-2	TRBJ1-2	CASSFQPGHVYYGYTF	TGTGCCAGCAGCTTCCAACCGGGACACGTTTACTATGGCTACACCTTC
-	few	TRBV29-1	TRBJ1-1	CSVAPPGTEAFF	TGCAGCGTTGCTCCTCCTGGGACTGAAGCTTTCTTT
-	-	TRBV15	TRBJ1-6	CATSAGLNSPLHF	TGTGCCACCAGCGCAGGGCTTAATTCACCCCTCCACTTT
-	few	TRBV28	TRBJ1-4	CASSQGGAGEKLFF	TGTGCCAGCAGCCAAGGTGGGGCGGGTGAAAAACTGTTTTTT
-	once	TRBV2	TRBJ2-2	CASRGGQNTGELFF	TGTGCCAGCAGGGGGGGTCAGAACACCGGGGAGCTGTTTTTT
-	once	TRBV7-8	TRBJ1-1	CASSFSANTEAFF	TGTGCCAGCAGCTTTTCAGCTAACACTGAAGCTTTCTTT
TRBD1	-	TRBV19	TRBJ1-5	CASSAGTGRQYQPQHF	TGTGCCAGTAGTGCCGGGACAGGGAGGCAATATCAGCCCCAGCATTTT
-	-	TRBV5-8	TRBJ1-1	CASSSGEGGVNTEAFF	TGTGCCAGCAGCTCAGGGGAAGGAGGGGTGAACACTGAAGCTTTCTTT
-	-	TRBV6-5	TRBJ1-2	CASREAGVKGGYTF	TGTGCCAGCCGGGAGGCAGGGGTTAAGGGTGGCTACACCTTC
TRBD1	-	TRBV4-2	TRBJ1-2	CASSQVGQDGYTF	TGTGCCAGCAGCCAAGTGGGACAGGATGGCTACACCTTC
TRBD2	-	TRBV7-3	TRBJ2-7	CASSLTSGGSVEQYF	TGTGCCAGCAGCCTAACTAGCGGGGGGTCGGTGGAGCAGTACTTC
-	-	TRBV10-3	TRBJ1-5	CAISERAEPQHF	TGTGCCATCAGTGAGAGGGCGGAGCCCCAGCATTTT
-	-	TRBV7-2	TRBJ1-5	CASSLSIRQPQHF	TGTGCCAGCAGCTTAAGTATACGTCAGCCCCAGCATTTT
TRBD2	-	TRBV10-3	TRBJ2-1	CAINSRGVYNEQFF	TGTGCCATCAATTCGCGGGGGGTCTACAATGAGCAGTTCTTC
-	-	TRBV7-9	TRBJ2-3	CASSSIPKASTDTQYF	TGTGCCAGCAGTTCTATCCCTAAAGCTAGCACAGATACGCAGTATTTT
-	-	TRBV18	TRBJ2-1	CASSSDSNSYNEQFF	TGTGCCAGCTCATCAGACAGTAACTCCTACAATGAGCAGTTCTTC
TRBD1	-	TRBV2	TRBJ1-5	CASAGAGGQPQHF	TGTGCCAGCGCTGGGGCAGGGGGTCAGCCCCAGCATTTT
-	once	TRBV21-1	TRBJ1-5	CASSKAEGYQPQHF	TGTGCCAGCAGCAAAGCCGAAGGGTATCAGCCCCAGCATTTT
TRBD1	-	TRBV9	TRBJ2-6	CASSSPGRGQINGANVLTF	TGTGCCAGCAGCTCTCCTGGCAGGGGGCAAATTAATGGGGCCAACGTCCTGACTTTC
TRBD1	once	TRBV28	TRBJ1-3	CASRERDRISGNTIYF	TGTGCCAGCAGAGAACGGGACAGAATCTCTGGAAACACCATATATTTT
TRBD1	once	TRBV5-1	TRBJ1-1	CASSMTDRGVTEAFF	TGCGCCAGCAGCATGACGGACAGGGGTGTTACTGAAGCTTTCTTT
TRBD2	-	TRBV5-1	TRBJ2-5	CASSSGRVRETQYF	TGCGCCAGCAGCTCTGGGAGGGTTCGAGAGACCCAGTACTTC
-	-	TRBV7-9	TRBJ2-7	CASSLAGGNYEQYF	TGTGCCAGCAGCTTAGCTGGAGGCAACTACGAGCAGTACTTC
-	-	TRBV7-2	TRBJ1-2	CASSFRGPYGYTF	TGTGCCAGCAGCTTTAGAGGACCCTATGGCTACACCTTC
-	-	TRBV6-2/TRBV6-3	TRBJ1-2	CASSYSFGGLYGYTF	TGTGCCAGCAGTTACTCGTTCGGGGGGCTGTATGGCTACACCTTC
TRBD2	-	TRBV6-2/TRBV6-3	TRBJ2-5	CASSYLAGTQETQYF	TGTGCCAGCAGTTACCTAGCGGGGACTCAAGAGACCCAGTACTTC
-	-	TRBV5-5	TRBJ1-2	CASSLDGGSHGYTF	TGTGCCAGCAGCTTGGATGGGGGAAGCCATGGCTACACCTTC